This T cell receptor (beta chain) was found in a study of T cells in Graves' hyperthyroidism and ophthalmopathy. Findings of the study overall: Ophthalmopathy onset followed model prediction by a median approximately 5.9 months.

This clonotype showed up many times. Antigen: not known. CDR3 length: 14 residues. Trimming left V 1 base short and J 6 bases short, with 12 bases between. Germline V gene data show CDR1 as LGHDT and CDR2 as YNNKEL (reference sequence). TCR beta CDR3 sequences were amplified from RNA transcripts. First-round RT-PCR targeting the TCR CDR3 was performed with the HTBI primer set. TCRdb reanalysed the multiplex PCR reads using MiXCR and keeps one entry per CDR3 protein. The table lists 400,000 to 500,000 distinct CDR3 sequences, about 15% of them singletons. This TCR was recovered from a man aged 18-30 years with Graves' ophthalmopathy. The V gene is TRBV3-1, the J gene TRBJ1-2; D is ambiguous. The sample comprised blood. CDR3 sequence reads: CASSQGLINHGYTF. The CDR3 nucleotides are TGTGCCAGCAGCCAAGGGCTCATTAATCATGGCTACACCTTC.